Below are 29 T cell receptor beta chains sequenced from a single sample in a study of vaccination and CD4 T cells after COVID-19. The Oncomine TCR Beta short-read assay was applied to DNA of cultured CD4+ T cells. TCRdb called the PCR reads again in MiXCR, with one record for every CDR3 protein. The sample lists tens of thousands of distinct CDR3 sequences, approximately 37% occurring once. These receptors have no identified antigens. The sample's treatment: approximately nine-day PBMC culture with coronavirus spike peptide pools or control peptides (ViraFEST assay). Specimen: CD4+ T cells from blood, cultured in vitro. These receptors all come from a human donor who had recovered from COVID-19.

This rearrangement joins TRBV7-2 to TRBJ1-2; D is undetermined. Germline V gene lookup returns CDR1 SGHTA and CDR2 FQGNSA. Deletions cut 1 base from V and 4 bases from J, with 10 bases between. The CDR3 runs 14 residues. CDR3 region: CASSLVPGGYGYTF. The CDR3 nucleotides are TGTGCCAGCAGCTTAGTACCAGGCGGCTATGGCTACACCTTC. Full variable domain (outside the CDR3, taken from reference TRBV7-2 and TRBJ1-2): GAGVSQSPSNKVTEKGKDVELRCDPISGHTALYWYRQSLGQGLEFLIYFQGNSAPDKSGLPSDRFSAERTGGSVSTLTIQRTQQEDSAVYLCASSLVPGGYGYTFGSGTRLTVV.

For the CDR3, the DNA is TGTGCCAGCAGTTTTCCCGGGGGCCAGAGGACCAGGACAGGGGTGGAGACCCAGTACTTC. Protein sequence: CASSFPGGQRTRTGVETQYF. The genes are TRBV28 and TRBJ2-5; 9 positions match TRBD1. V gave up 3 bases and J gave up 5 bases; unmatched junction bases: 22. The CDR3 spans 20 residues. Looked up from germline, CDR1 is MDHEN and CDR2 is SYDVKM.

This chain links TRBV6-2 or TRBV6-3 with TRBJ2-2, with TRBD1 identical over 11 bases. Losses at the gene ends were 11 bases for V and 6 bases for J; bases not matched to a gene: 14. CDR1 and CDR2 from the germline V gene are MNHEY and SVGEGT. The CDR3 is 16 residues long. Written as DNA, the CDR3 is TGTGCCCACGCGAGGGGGGGACAGGGGGTCGCCGGGGAGCTGTTTTTT. Translating it yields CAHARGGQGVAGELFF.

The chain uses TRBV20-1 and TRBJ1-2; 7 bases match TRBD1. V lost 0 bases to trimming and J lost 4 bases; unmatched junction nucleotides: 5. Germline V lookup: CDR1 DFQATT, CDR2 SNEGSKA (reference sequence). This CDR3 has 14 amino acids. This CDR3 reads CSARDETGTYGYTF. The CDR3 DNA sequence: TGCAGTGCTAGAGATGAGACAGGGACCTATGGCTACACCTTC.

The chain joins TRBV12-3 or TRBV12-4 to TRBJ1-2, with D hard to call. The V and J ends lost 5 bases and 8 bases respectively, with 15 bases between them. There are 13 residues in the CDR3. As DNA, the CDR3 is TGTGCCAGCAGTGATCGGATTCAAGCGGGCTACACCTTC. This translates into CASSDRIQAGYTF.

This chain links TRBV6-1 with TRBJ1-2; perhaps TRBD1 as D (6 bases). CDR3 length: 12 residues. CDR1 is MNHNS and CDR2 is SASEGT in the germline V gene. With 10 bases removed from V and 2 bases from J, the gap between germline ends came to 11 bases. CDR3 protein: CATQTGNYGYTF. CDR3 bases: TGTGCCACCCAAACAGGGAACTATGGCTACACCTTC.

This clonotype was observed a few times. This sequence joins TRBV27 and TRBJ1-1; no firm D call. This CDR3 has 13 residues. In germline, CDR1 is MNHEY, CDR2 SMNVEV (reference sequence). The V and J ends lost 3 bases and 0 bases respectively, with 5 bases between them. This CDR3 is CASSLKMNTEAFF. The CDR3 region has the DNA TGTGCCAGCAGTTTGAAAATGAACACTGAAGCTTTCTTT.

The chain carries TRBV2 and TRBJ2-7, with 10 positions matching TRBD1. Per germline, CDR1 SNHLY and CDR2 FYNNEI. V gave up 6 bases and J gave up 5 bases; unmatched junction bases: 7. The CDR3 covers 14 residues. The CDR3 DNA sequence: TGTGCCAGCAGCCGGGACAGGGGTCTCAACGAGCAGTACTTC. It encodes CASSRDRGLNEQYF.

The chain is built from TRBV2 and TRBJ2-6; no definite D call. Trimming pared 3 bases from V and 2 bases from J, leaving 2 bases between. Germline CDR1 SNHLY, CDR2 FYNNEI. The CDR3 length is 13 residues. The CDR3 is CASSETGANVLTF. The CDR3, as DNA: TGTGCCAGCAGTGAGACTGGGGCCAACGTCCTGACTTTC. Drawing the rest from reference TRBV2 and TRBJ2-6, the complete variable domain is EPEVTQTPSHQVTQMGQEVILRCVPISNHLYFYWYRQILGQKVEFLVSFYNNEISEKSEIFDDQFSVERPDGSNFTLKIRSTKLEDSAMYFCASSETGANVLTFGAGSRLTVL.

Only a few counts were recorded for this clonotype. A junction boundary mismatches the germline segment, possibly from a read error. CDR3 in amino acids: CASSEGQGQPQHF. CDR3 sequence (DNA): TGTGCTAGCAGCGAGGGACAGGGGCAGCCCCAGCATTTT. The V and J genes are TRBV7-7 and TRBJ1-5; 10 positions agree with TRBD1. CDR1 and CDR2 from the germline V gene are SSHAT and FNYEAQ (reference sequence). The CDR3 runs 13 residues. Full variable domain (missing parts from reference TRBV7-7 and TRBJ1-5): GAGVSQSPRYKVTKRGQDVTLRCDPISSHATLYWYQQALGQGPEFLTYFNYEAQPDKSGLPSDRFSAERPEGSISTLTIQRTEQRDSAMYRCASSEGQGQPQHFGDGTRLSIL.

This chain uses TRBV5-7 with TRBJ2-3, with TRBD2 identical over 13 bases. TRBV5-7 is an ORF for which the function is uncertain. The CDR3 contains 17 residues. The V gene end was trimmed by 1 base and the J gene end by 5 bases; junction bases not matched to a gene: 7. The CDR3: CASSLPLAGGPRDTQYF. The CDR3 DNA sequence: TGTGCCAGCAGCTTGCCACTAGCGGGGGGGCCGCGAGATACGCAGTATTTT.

The sample holds a few counts of this clonotype. This chain uses TRBV11-3 with TRBJ2-5; D is ambiguous. Germline-derived CDR1 and CDR2 are SGHNT and YENEEA. The CDR3 is 13 amino acids. Trimming removed 5 bases from V and 2 bases from J, with 9 bases in between. DNA of the CDR3: TGTGCCAGCAGCCGGGCCGAACAAGAGACCCAGTACTTC. It is translated as CASSRAEQETQYF.

This chain links TRBV6-1 with TRBJ1-2; 8 nucleotides line up with TRBD1. CDR3 length: 15 amino acids. Germline trimming cut 7 bases from V and 2 bases from J; bases unmatched to any gene: 9. Germline CDR1 MNHNS, CDR2 SASEGT. The DNA for the CDR3 is TGTGCCAGCACCCTAGGACAGGGCGTAAACTATGGCTACACCTTC. Residues: CASTLGQGVNYGYTF.

This sequence joins TRBV20-1 and TRBJ1-4, with a weak D call TRBD1 (6 bases). The CDR3 length is 14 residues. Germline loops: CDR1 DFQATT, CDR2 SNEGSKA (reference sequence). Trimming cost V 0 bases and J 5 bases, with 10 bases left between them. In nucleotides, the CDR3 is TGCAGTGCTAGAGACAGGGGCGGGAATGAAAAACTGTTTTTT. This gives the protein CSARDRGGNEKLFF.

The rearrangement uses TRBV4-2 and TRBJ2-4; 9 bases fit TRBD1. The V gene end was trimmed by 4 bases and the J gene end by 6 bases; junction bases not matched to a gene: 10. CDR3 length: 16 amino acids. The V gene's germline CDR1 is LGHNA and CDR2 YNFKEQ. CDR3 protein: CASSPTGGGWGNIQYF. The CDR3 DNA sequence: TGTGCCAGCAGCCCAACAGGGGGCGGTTGGGGAAACATTCAGTACTTC.

This chain links TRBV20-1 with TRBJ2-3, with D perhaps assigned TRBD1 or TRBD2 (5 bases each). There are 16 residues in the CDR3. The V end was cut by 1 base, the J end by 0 bases, with 14 bases between. Germline assignment: CDR1 DFQATT and CDR2 SNEGSKA (reference sequence). For the CDR3, the DNA is TGCAGTGCTAGAGGCCTGACTGGGGGAAGCACAGATACGCAGTATTTT. Amino acid sequence: CSARGLTGGSTDTQYF.

The rearrangement links TRBV19 to TRBJ2-7; 9 positions match TRBD1. This CDR3 is 14 amino acids long. Losses at the gene ends were 9 bases for V and 5 bases for J; bases not matched to a gene: 11. Germline V gene sequence: CDR1 LNHDA, CDR2 SQIVND (reference sequence). CDR3 region: CASAATGGWNEQYF. The CDR3 region has the DNA TGTGCCAGCGCCGCAACAGGGGGCTGGAACGAGCAGTACTTC. The full variable domain, its missing parts supplied by reference TRBV19 and TRBJ2-7, is DGGITQSPKYLFRKEGQNVTLSCEQNLNHDAMYWYRQDPGQGLRLIYYSQIVNDFQKGDIAEGYSVSREKKESFPLTVTSAQKNPTAFYLCASAATGGWNEQYFGPGTRLTVT.

The J gene is TRBJ1-1, the V gene TRBV28; D is ambiguous. The V end lost 5 bases, the J end lost 5 bases, and 6 bases lay between the germline ends. The CDR3 consists of 11 residues. Germline V gives CDR1 MDHEN, CDR2 SYDVKM. CDR3 bases: TGTGCCAGCAGTGGGAGGACTGAAGCTTTCTTT. This sequence encodes CASSGRTEAFF.

The chain employs TRBV7-8 and TRBJ2-5; weak D call: TRBD1 (6 bases). Between the trimmed V and J ends, which lost 2 bases and 5 bases, there was a span of 12 bases. This CDR3 is built from 14 residues. Germline V CDR1 and CDR2: SGHVS, FQNEAQ. CDR3 in DNA: TGTGCCAGCAGCTTACGTCGCAGGGGTGAGACCCAGTACTTC. Its translation: CASSLRRRGETQYF.

V and J are TRBV5-1 and TRBJ2-2; D is unclear. This CDR3 is built from 13 residues. The germline V and J ends were trimmed by 0 bases and 6 bases, with 6 bases remaining between them. Germline-derived CDR1 and CDR2 are SGHRS and YFSETQ. In DNA form, the CDR3 reads TGCGCCAGCAGCTTGGGGGCAGCCGGGGAGCTGTTTTTT. This sequence encodes CASSLGAAGELFF.

This clonotype was seen more than once but under ten times. The V and J genes are TRBV18 and TRBJ1-5; 11 bases map to TRBD1. CDR3 size: 15 residues. Germline CDR1 KGHSH, CDR2 LQKENI. Trimming cost V 6 bases and J 7 bases; bases outside gene matches: 8. CDR3 sequence: CASSPDRGRGQPQHF. For the CDR3, the DNA is TGTGCCAGCTCCCCGGACAGGGGGCGTGGGCAGCCCCAGCATTTT.

The rearrangement links TRBV15 to TRBJ2-7; 8 positions agree with TRBD1. The V and J ends lost 1 base and 6 bases, in that order; junction bases with no gene match: 8. CDR1 is LNHNV, CDR2 YYDKDF, per germline (reference sequence). CDR3 length: 15 amino acids. CDR3 protein: CATSRGTGTFPEQYF. In nucleotides, the CDR3 is TGTGCCACCAGCAGAGGGACAGGGACATTTCCCGAGCAGTACTTC.

The chain is built from TRBV12-3 or TRBV12-4 and TRBJ1-1; 10 bases agree with TRBD1. CDR3 length: 14 amino acids. The V segment lost 6 bases and the J segment 5 bases; nucleotides outside the gene matches: 6. The CDR3 loop reads CASSGTGAGTEAFF. In DNA, the CDR3 is TGTGCCAGCAGCGGGACAGGGGCCGGGACTGAAGCTTTCTTT.

In this sample, this clonotype turned up a few times. The CDR3 bases are TGTGCCAGCAGTTTAGGCAGGAACCCCACCGGGGAGCTGTTTTTT. Protein: CASSLGRNPTGELFF. J is TRBJ2-2 and V is TRBV28; D remains unclear. CDR1 and CDR2 (germline): MDHEN, SYDVKM. V was trimmed by 2 bases and J by 4 bases, leaving 11 bases between them. This CDR3 spans 15 amino acids.

The chain links TRBV20-1 to TRBJ2-1; 12 nucleotides match TRBD1. The ends lost 4 bases at V and 8 bases at J; junction bases unmatched: 12. Germline V lookup: CDR1 DFQATT, CDR2 SNEGSKA (reference sequence). This CDR3 contains 16 residues. This chain's CDR3 is CSAKNAGTGGPDEQFF. The CDR3 DNA sequence: TGCAGTGCTAAGAATGCCGGGACAGGGGGCCCGGATGAGCAGTTCTTC.

The rearrangement joins TRBV28 to TRBJ1-1; D is perhaps TRBD1 (5 bases). V shed 4 bases and J shed 11 bases, with 14 bases lying between them. Germline V CDR1 and CDR2: MDHEN, SYDVKM. This CDR3 has 12 residues. In DNA form, the CDR3 reads TGTGCCAGCAGTTCCAGGGTACGGTATGCTTTCTTT. As protein: CASSSRVRYAFF. Full variable domain (remainder filled in from reference TRBV28 and TRBJ1-1): DVKVTQSSRYLVKRTGEKVFLECVQDMDHENMFWYRQDPGLGLRLIYFSYDVKMKEKGDIPEGYSVSREKKERFSLILESASTNQTSMYLCASSSRVRYAFFGQGTRLTVV.

This clonotype was counted a few times. The chain joins TRBV2 to TRBJ1-5, with TRBD1 as a possible D gene (6 bases). The CDR3 runs to 16 residues. Trimming shortened V by 6 bases and J by 5 bases, and 20 bases separated the two germline ends. Germline loops: CDR1 SNHLY, CDR2 FYNNEI. CDR3 nucleotide sequence: TGTGCCAGCAGGTCTCCAGGGGCGGGCCCGTATCAGCCCCAGCATTTT. It translates to CASRSPGAGPYQPQHF.

The J gene is TRBJ2-5, the V gene TRBV20-1, with D possibly TRBD2 on 6 matching bases. Trimming stripped 5 bases from V and 2 bases from J, with 18 bases between. Germline CDR1 DFQATT, CDR2 SNEGSKA (reference sequence). This CDR3 region has 15 residues. The chain's CDR3 is CSARYLRGRQETQYF. The CDR3 bases are TGCAGTGCTCGGTACTTGCGGGGAAGGCAAGAGACCCAGTACTTC.

V usage is TRBV6-1 and J usage is TRBJ2-5, with D maybe TRBD2 (5 bases). V was cut by 5 bases and J by 0 bases, with 13 bases left in between. This CDR3 has 15 residues. From germline, CDR1 is MNHNS and CDR2 SASEGT. The CDR3 loop reads CASSKRGLYQETQYF. The CDR3 bases are TGTGCCAGCAGTAAACGGGGTTTGTACCAAGAGACCCAGTACTTC.